The 3 T cell receptor beta chains listed next were all sequenced from one sample in a study of a mutant IDH1 vaccine in newly diagnosed glioma. These receptors are not linked to any known antigen. Described time point: week 23, last vaccination. In every dose of vaccine, 300 ug of mutant IDH1 20-mer peptide was given alongside topical imiquimod. TCRdb's table, derived via immunoSEQ multiplex PCR, lists solely in-frame clones and lacks some. The table lists around 85,000 clones, approximately 85% of them singletons. Sequenced material: PBMCs, taken from a glioma patient whose treatment included an IDH1 peptide vaccine. These receptors were obtained from a man under 40 with glioma. Some clones in this sample may be carry-over from other donors' samples.

The chain employs TRBV5-1 and TRBJ2-1; no reliable D call. Per the germline V gene, CDR1 is SGHRS and CDR2 is YFSETQ. V was clipped by 2 bases and J by 7 bases, with 13 bases between them. The CDR3 is 14 amino acids. CDR3 in DNA: TGCGCCAGCAGCTTCTCCTGGACCATTAATGAGCAGTTCTTC. It yields the protein CASSFSWTINEQFF.

The J gene is TRBJ2-1, the V gene TRBV6-5, with TRBD2 matching 7 bases. This CDR3 comprises 16 residues. Trimming at V came to 0 bases and at J to 5 bases, leaving 7 bases not matched to a gene. Looked up from germline, CDR1 is MNHEY and CDR2 is SVGAGI. The CDR3 here is CASSYSEAGRDNEQFF. In nucleotides, the CDR3 is TGTGCCAGCAGTTACTCGGAAGCAGGGAGGGACAATGAGCAGTTCTTC.

This clone was recorded a few times. This chain links TRBV6-1 with TRBJ1-6; possible D gene TRBD1, 5 bases. Germline V gives CDR1 MNHNS, CDR2 SASEGT. Deletions cut 0 bases from V and 9 bases from J, with 18 bases between. This CDR3 spans 17 amino acids. The CDR3 DNA reads as TGTGCCAGCAGTGAAGCGCGCCTTTGGGGGGAAGGTTCACCCCTCCACTTT. This sequence encodes CASSEARLWGEGSPLHF.